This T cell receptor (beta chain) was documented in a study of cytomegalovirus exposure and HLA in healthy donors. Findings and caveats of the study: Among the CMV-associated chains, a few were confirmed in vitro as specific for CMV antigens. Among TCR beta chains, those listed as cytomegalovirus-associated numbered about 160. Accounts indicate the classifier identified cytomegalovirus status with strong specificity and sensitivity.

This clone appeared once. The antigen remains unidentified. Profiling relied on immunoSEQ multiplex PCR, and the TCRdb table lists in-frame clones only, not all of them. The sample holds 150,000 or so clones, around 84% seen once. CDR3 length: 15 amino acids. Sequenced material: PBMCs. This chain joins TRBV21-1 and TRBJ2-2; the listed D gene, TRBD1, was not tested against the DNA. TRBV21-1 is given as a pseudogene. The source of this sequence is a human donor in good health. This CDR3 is CASSKDTSFTGELFF. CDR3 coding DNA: TGTGCCAGCAGCAAAGATACAAGTTTCACCGGGGAGCTGTTTTTT.